A selection of T cell receptor beta chains follows, all from one sample in a study of T cells in Graves' hyperthyroidism and ophthalmopathy. TCRdb processed the multiplex PCR reads anew with MiXCR; each CDR3 protein has one entry. Of approximately 510,000 distinct CDR3 sequences listed, 35% to 50% are singletons. Material: peripheral blood or thyroid tissue (not recorded which). The source of these receptors is an adult woman with Graves' disease, either hyperthyroidism or ophthalmopathy (not recorded which). Each CDR3 is given with its conserved first and last residue. Fields, in order: V gene, J gene, clone size, CDR3 protein. Not all rows give a size; the values are once, few, many and, for expanded clones, a class.

TRBV7-2,TRBJ1-5,few,CASSLRGQNNQPQHF
TRBV19,TRBJ1-5,many,CASSSQSRGTGGDQPQHF
TRBV10-3,TRBJ2-5,-,CAISESRTGRDQPQYF
TRBV19,TRBJ2-2,many,CASRRDSANTGELFF
TRBV7-9,TRBJ2-7,-,CASSPPSGGDEQYF
TRBV7-2,TRBJ2-7,many,CASSFSQGTYEQYF
TRBV7-2,TRBJ1-2,-,CASSTNARDGYTF
TRBV15,TRBJ1-2,-,CATSSLWDPEHDYTF
TRBV29-1,TRBJ1-1,many,CSVEGGRGISTEAFF
TRBV10-3,TRBJ2-5,-,CASSRHRDVETQYF
TRBV10-3,TRBJ1-1,-,CATQGQHNEAFF
TRBV20-1,TRBJ1-1,-,CSARDLRQGANTEAFF
TRBV29-1,TRBJ1-2,-,CSVMRPEGQGYEANYGYTF
TRBV5-6,TRBJ1-6,-,CASSSPTGGNSPLHF
TRBV24-1,TRBJ1-5,few,CATGTVQPQHF
TRBV3-1,TRBJ1-1,many,CASSQLQGNTEAFF
TRBV6-2/TRBV6-3,TRBJ2-7,-,CASTPRTSGPYEQYF
TRBV4-3,TRBJ2-7,-,CASSLHQGTSYEQYF
TRBV7-2,TRBJ2-2,-,CASSLLGPNTGELFF
TRBV7-2,TRBJ2-7,many,CASSSRDYPYEQYF
TRBV9,TRBJ1-2,many,CASSEGTGNYGYTF
TRBV7-2,TRBJ2-7,-,CASSWTSESSYEQYF
TRBV9,TRBJ1-2,-,CASSVSGGYTF
TRBV20-1,TRBJ1-5,many,CSAREDTYSNQPQHF
TRBV25-1,TRBJ1-3,-,CAKGQGNGNTIYF
TRBV7-9,TRBJ1-1,-,CASSPKGLANTEAFF